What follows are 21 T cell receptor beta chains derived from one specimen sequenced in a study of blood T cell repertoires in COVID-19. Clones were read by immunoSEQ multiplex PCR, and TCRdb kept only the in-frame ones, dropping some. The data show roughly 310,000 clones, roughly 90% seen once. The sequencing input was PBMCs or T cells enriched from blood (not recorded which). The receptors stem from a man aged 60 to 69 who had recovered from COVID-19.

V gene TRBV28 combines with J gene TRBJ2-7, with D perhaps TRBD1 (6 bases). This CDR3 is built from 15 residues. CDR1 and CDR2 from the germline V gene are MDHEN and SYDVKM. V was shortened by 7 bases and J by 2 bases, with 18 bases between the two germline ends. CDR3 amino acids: CASTAEGDEAYEQYF. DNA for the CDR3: TGTGCCAGCACGGCCGAGGGGGATGAAGCCTACGAGCAGTACTTC.

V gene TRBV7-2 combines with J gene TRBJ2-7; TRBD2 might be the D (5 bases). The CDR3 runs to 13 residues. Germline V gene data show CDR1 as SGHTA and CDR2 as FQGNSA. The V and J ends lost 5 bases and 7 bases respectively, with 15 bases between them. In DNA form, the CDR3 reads TGTGCCAGCAGCGGCGGGCGGGCTAGAGAGCAGTACTTC. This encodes CASSGGRAREQYF. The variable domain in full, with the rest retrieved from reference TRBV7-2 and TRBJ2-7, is GAGVSQSPSNKVTEKGKDVELRCDPISGHTALYWYRQSLGQGLEFLIYFQGNSAPDKSGLPSDRFSAERTGGSVSTLTIQRTQQEDSAVYLCASSGGRAREQYFGPGTRLTVT.

CDR3 DNA: TGTGCCAGCAGCCTGGGCCGGGGATCTGGAAACACCATATATTTT. Translating gives CASSLGRGSGNTIYF. V gene TRBV7-2 combines with J gene TRBJ1-3; D remains ambiguous. The CDR3 runs 15 residues. The V end was cut by 5 bases, the J end by 1 base, with 12 bases between. The germline V gene has CDR1 SGHTA and CDR2 FQGNSA. The full variable domain, its missing parts supplied by reference TRBV7-2 and TRBJ1-3, is GAGVSQSPSNKVTEKGKDVELRCDPISGHTALYWYRQSLGQGLEFLIYFQGNSAPDKSGLPSDRFSAERTGGSVSTLTIQRTQQEDSAVYLCASSLGRGSGNTIYFGEGSWLTVV.

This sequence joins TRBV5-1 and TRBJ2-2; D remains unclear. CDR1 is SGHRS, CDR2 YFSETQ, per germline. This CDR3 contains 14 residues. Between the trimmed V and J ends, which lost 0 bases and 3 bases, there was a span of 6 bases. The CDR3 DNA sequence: TGCGCCAGCAGCTTGGTGGTAGACACCGGGGAGCTGTTTTTT. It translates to CASSLVVDTGELFF.

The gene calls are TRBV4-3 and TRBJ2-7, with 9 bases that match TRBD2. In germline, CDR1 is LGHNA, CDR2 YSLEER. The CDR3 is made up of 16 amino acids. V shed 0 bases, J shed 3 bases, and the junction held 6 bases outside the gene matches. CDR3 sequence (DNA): TGCGCCAGCAGCCAAGAAGTAGCGGGGGCTATCTACGAGCAGTACTTC. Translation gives CASSQEVAGAIYEQYF.

Here the CDR3 DNA reads TGTGCCAGCAGCTCGGACATCACGGGCACTGAAGCTTTCTTT. Protein sequence: CASSSDITGTEAFF. The V call is TRBV7-3, the J call TRBJ1-1; perhaps TRBD1 as D (5 bases). Germline V gene sequence: CDR1 SGHTA, CDR2 FQGTGA. This CDR3 comprises 14 residues. V gave up 4 bases and J gave up 4 bases, with 13 bases separating them.

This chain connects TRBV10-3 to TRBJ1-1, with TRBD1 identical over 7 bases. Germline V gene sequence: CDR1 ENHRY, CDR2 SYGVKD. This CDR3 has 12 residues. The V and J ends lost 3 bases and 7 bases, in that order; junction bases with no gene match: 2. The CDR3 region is CAISERDSEAFF. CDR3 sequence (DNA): TGTGCCATCAGTGAACGGGACAGTGAAGCTTTCTTT.

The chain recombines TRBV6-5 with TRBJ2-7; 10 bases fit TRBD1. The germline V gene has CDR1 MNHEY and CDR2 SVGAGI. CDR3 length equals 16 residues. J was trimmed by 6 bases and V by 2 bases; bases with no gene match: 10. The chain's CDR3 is CASSYRSTGTGVEQYF. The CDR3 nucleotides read TGTGCCAGCAGTTACCGATCGACCGGGACAGGGGTCGAGCAGTACTTC.

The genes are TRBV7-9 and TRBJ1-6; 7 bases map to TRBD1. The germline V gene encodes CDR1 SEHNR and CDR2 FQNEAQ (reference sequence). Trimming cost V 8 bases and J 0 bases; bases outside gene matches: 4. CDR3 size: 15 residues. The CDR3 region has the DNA TGTGCCAGCGAACCAGGGGGCTCCTATAATTCACCCCTCCACTTT. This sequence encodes CASEPGGSYNSPLHF.

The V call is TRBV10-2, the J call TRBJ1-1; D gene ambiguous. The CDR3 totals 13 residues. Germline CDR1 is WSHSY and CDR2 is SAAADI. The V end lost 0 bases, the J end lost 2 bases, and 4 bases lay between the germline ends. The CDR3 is CASSESINTEAFF. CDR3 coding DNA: TGCGCCAGCAGTGAGTCTATCAACACTGAAGCTTTCTTT.

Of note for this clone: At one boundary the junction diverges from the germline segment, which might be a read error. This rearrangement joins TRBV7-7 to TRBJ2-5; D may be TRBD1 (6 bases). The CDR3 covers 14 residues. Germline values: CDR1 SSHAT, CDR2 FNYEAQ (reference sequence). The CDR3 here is CASSSVDSQETQYF. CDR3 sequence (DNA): TGTGCTAGCAGCTCGGTGGACAGCCAAGAGACCCAGTACTTC.

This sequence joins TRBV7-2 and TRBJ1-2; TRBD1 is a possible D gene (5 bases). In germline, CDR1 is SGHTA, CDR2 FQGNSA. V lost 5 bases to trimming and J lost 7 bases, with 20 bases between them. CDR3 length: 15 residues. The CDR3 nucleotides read TGTGCCAGCAGCCCCCGTTCGACAGCTCTCTTTGGCTACACCTTC. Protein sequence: CASSPRSTALFGYTF.

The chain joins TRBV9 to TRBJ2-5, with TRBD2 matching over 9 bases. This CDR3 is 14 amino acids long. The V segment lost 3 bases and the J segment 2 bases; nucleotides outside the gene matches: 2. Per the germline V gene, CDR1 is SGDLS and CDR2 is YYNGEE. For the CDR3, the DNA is TGTGCCAGCAGCGCTAGCGGGGCACAAGAGACCCAGTACTTC. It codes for CASSASGAQETQYF.

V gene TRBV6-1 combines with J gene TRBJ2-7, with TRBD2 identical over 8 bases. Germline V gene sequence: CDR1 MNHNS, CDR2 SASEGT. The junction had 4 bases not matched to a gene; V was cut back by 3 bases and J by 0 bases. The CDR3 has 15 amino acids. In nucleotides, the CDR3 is TGTGCCAGCAGTGACGGGAGCGGGAGCTCCTACGAGCAGTACTTC. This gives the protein CASSDGSGSSYEQYF.

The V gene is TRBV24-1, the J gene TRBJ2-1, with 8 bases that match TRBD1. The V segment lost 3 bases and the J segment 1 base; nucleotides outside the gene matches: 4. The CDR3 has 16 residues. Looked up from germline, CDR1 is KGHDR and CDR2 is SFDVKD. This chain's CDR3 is CATSDPQGASYNEQFF. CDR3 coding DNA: TGTGCCACCAGTGATCCCCAGGGGGCTTCCTACAATGAGCAGTTCTTC.

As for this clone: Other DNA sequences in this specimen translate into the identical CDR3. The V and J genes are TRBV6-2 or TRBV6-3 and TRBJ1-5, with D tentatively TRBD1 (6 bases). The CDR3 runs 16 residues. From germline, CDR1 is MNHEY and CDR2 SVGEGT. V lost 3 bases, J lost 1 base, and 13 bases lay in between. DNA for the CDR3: TGTGCCAGCAGTTATAGCAGGGGCCGAAGCAATCAGCCCCAGCATTTT. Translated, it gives CASSYSRGRSNQPQHF.

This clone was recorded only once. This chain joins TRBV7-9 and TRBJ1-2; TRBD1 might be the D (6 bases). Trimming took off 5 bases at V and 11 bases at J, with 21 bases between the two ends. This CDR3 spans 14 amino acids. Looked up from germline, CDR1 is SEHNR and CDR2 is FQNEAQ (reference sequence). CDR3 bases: TGTGCCAGCAGCAATGGGACACTACTAGGGCTATACACCTTC. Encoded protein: CASSNGTLLGLYTF.

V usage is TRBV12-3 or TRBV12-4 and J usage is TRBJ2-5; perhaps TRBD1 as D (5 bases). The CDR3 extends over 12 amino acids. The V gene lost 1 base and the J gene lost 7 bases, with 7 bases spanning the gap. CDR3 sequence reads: CASSLGGATQYF. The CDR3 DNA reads TGTGCCAGCAGTTTAGGGGGCGCGACCCAGTACTTC.

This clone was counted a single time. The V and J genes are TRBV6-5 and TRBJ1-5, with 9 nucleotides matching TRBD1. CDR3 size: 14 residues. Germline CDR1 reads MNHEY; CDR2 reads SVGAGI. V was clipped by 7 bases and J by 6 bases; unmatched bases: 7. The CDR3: CASTDRGGGQPQHF. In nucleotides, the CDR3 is TGTGCCAGCACCGACAGGGGGGGCGGTCAGCCCCAGCATTTT.

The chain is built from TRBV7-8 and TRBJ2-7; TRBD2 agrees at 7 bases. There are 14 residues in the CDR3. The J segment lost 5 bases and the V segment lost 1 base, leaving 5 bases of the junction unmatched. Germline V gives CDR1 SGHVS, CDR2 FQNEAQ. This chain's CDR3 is CASSLGLGRDEQYF. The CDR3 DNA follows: TGTGCCAGCAGCTTAGGGCTAGGGAGGGACGAGCAGTACTTC. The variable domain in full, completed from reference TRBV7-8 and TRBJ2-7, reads GAGVSQSPRYKVAKRGQDVALRCDPISGHVSLFWYQQALGQGPEFLTYFQNEAQLDKSGLPSDRFFAERPEGSVSTLKIQRTQQEDSAVYLCASSLGLGRDEQYFGPGTRLTVT.

The CDR3 bases are TGTGCCACCAGCCGAGCCGGGACAGGCTATGGCTACACCTTC. Its translation: CATSRAGTGYGYTF. The J gene is TRBJ1-2, the V gene TRBV15; 8 bases agree with TRBD1. The CDR3 sequence is 14 residues long. V was clipped by 5 bases and J by 4 bases; unmatched bases: 6. Germline loops: CDR1 LNHNV, CDR2 YYDKDF (reference sequence).